This T cell receptor beta chain stems from a study of shared clonotypes between healthy human individuals (dated by TCRdb to 2018 to 2020). For the study in its entirety: A couple of women and a few men aged 18 to 49 years were included in the cohort. Leukapheresis yielded between about 0.94 and 10 billion PBMCs per donor. To increase sequencing depth and limit assay-specific biases, different laboratories used diverse techniques to prepare libraries and sequence TCR repertoires. For each donor, three plates each were used for CD4 naive and CD4 memory, two plates were used for CD8 naive, and one plate was used for CD8 memory. Blood TCR repertoires of roughly five healthy adults were deeply sequenced to estimate repertoire size and the extent of clonotype sharing between individuals.

Healthy HIV-negative adults with no recently reported acute infections or vaccinations were included as donors. Every donor was a Caucasian adult residing in Nashville, Tennessee, USA. CD4+ T cells were enriched through magnetic negative selection, after which naive cells were positively selected on CD45RA and the remaining negative fraction served as the memory subset. Blood was collected by leukapheresis, and PBMCs were isolated by Ficoll-Histopaque density gradient centrifugation and then cryopreserved in liquid nitrogen vapor phase. Purity and quantity of every magnetically sorted T cell population were checked by analytical flow cytometry. From each sorted fraction, genomic DNA was isolated and quantified by UV absorbance on a Nanodrop 2000c. What the research found in general, with its limitations: The small number of donors limited the genetic and exposure-history diversity represented. Approximately 4.8% of naive CD4, around 3.5% of naive CD8, roughly 2.4% of memory CD4, and 0.35% to 0.4% of memory CD8 clonotypes were shared across a handful of donors. Naive subsets generally had larger estimated clonotype richness than memory subsets did. Compared with non-shared clonotypes, the clonotypes found in all four sorted-subset donors had higher generation probabilities. Even with the large sequencing depth, rarefaction of the sorted-subset datasets indicated that sequencing was incomplete. Sampling was restricted to blood, and TCR repertoires in tissues likely differ from the TCR repertoires found in blood. Based on pairwise subsampling, the degree of clonotype sharing among donors was expected to be affected by sequencing depth.

TCR CDR3 regions were amplified from genomic DNA by multiplex PCR using the deep immunoSEQ assay. Extracted genomic DNA from each cell subset was spread evenly across all wells of several immunoSEQ 96-well plates, with each plate serving as a replicate. For sorted subsets, each replicate PCR was loaded with roughly 0.2 ug genomic DNA, equivalent to 25,000 to 35,000 T cell genomes. Purified libraries were measured with a Qubit 3.0 fluorometer, size-checked on a Bioanalyzer 2100, and measured again with the KAPA Library Quantification kit. A separate single-read 150-cycle Illumina NextSeq 550 flow cell was used to sequence each immunoSEQ 96-well plate. Processing in the source paper ran as follows. Because the immunoSEQ output included only junctional sequences and no quality scores, the filtering could not be the same as the filtering used for full-length reads. Sequences were annotated with PyIR, a Python wrapper for IgBLAST v1.9, using IMGT germline references to assign V/J genes and CDR3. Any read was removed if the V/J assignment was weak (E-value above 1e-6), the CDR3 was missing, or the read contained stop codons, out-of-frame junctions, or ambiguous translated residues. V3J clonotypes were defined as sequences sharing an identical inferred V gene, J gene, and CDR3 amino acid sequence. The percentage overlap between two repertoires was calculated by dividing the number of shared unique clonotypes by the size of the smaller repertoire. Richness of each repertoire was evaluated using RTK rarefaction, the Chao1 estimator, and Recon v2.1 estimates of unobserved clonotypes. For all TCRbeta clonotypes obtained by the gDNA method from several donors, generation probabilities were computed with OLGA. TCRdb provides this immuneACCESS table in a form limited to in-frame rearrangements. Some clones are lacking; in checked studies, under half of them reflect an unresolved V gene, and why the rest are absent is not known. The DNA gave D and trimming, while V, J and clone size come from that table. The sample data list 2,500,000 or so clones, and roughly 93% of these were observed just once. Together, the top ten hold about 0.39% of the sample.

There are 14 amino acids in the CDR3, from cysteine to phenylalanine inclusive. The read is trimmed to its CDR3 DNA, 42 bases read in frame from base 1. Trimming at the junction amounts to 0 bases on V and 3 bases on J, and the germline ends lie 9 bases apart. CDR1 and CDR2 are read off the germline V gene as SGDLS and YYNGEE. A word on this clone: It has no known antigen specificity. Per-base quality was not reported, and no clone a single base away is much larger than it.

The chain is made from TRBV9 and TRBJ2-5, with TRBD2 perhaps the D gene, on 5 matching bases. The origin of this receptor is a young man in good health. Some clones in this sample may be carry-over from other donors' samples. What was sequenced was naive CD4+ T cells from PBMCs. The cell subset or site tag for this specimen amounts to: CD45RA+ positively selected. CDR3 reads: CASSVGIGEETQYF. The nucleotides read TGTGCCAGCAGCGTAGGTATCGGGGAAGAGACCCAGTACTTC.